These 29 T cell receptor beta chains came from one sample sequenced in a study of shared clonotypes between healthy human individuals. Naive CD8 cells comprised CD45RO-negative, CCR7-positively selected cells, excluding terminally differentiated effector memory CD45RA+ cells. This table comes from immunoSEQ multiplex PCR, and its TCRdb copy is limited to in-frame clones, with some not included. The sample includes roughly 2.1 million clones, approximately 94% seen only once; the top ten take roughly 1.8%. Sample: naive CD8+ T cells from PBMCs. These receptors came from a man aged 18 to 35 in good health. Some clones in this sample may be carry-over from other donors' samples.

V is TRBV28 and J is TRBJ1-1; D ambiguous. V was pared by 3 bases and J by 3 bases, with 17 bases between. This CDR3 region has 16 residues. Germline values: CDR1 MDHEN, CDR2 SYDVKM. The CDR3: CASSFSTVLMDTEAFF. The CDR3 region has the DNA TGTGCCAGCAGTTTTTCAACAGTACTTATGGACACTGAAGCTTTCTTT.

V and J are TRBV30 and TRBJ1-1; perhaps TRBD1 as D (5 bases). This CDR3 has 14 amino acids. The germline CDR1 and CDR2 sequences are GTSNPN and SVGIG (reference sequence). Trimming stripped 0 bases from V and 0 bases from J, with 8 bases between. CDR3 in amino acids: CAWSVGLMNTEAFF. The DNA of the CDR3 is TGTGCCTGGAGTGTGGGACTGATGAACACTGAAGCTTTCTTT.

The chain is built from TRBV4-1 and TRBJ2-3, with 7 bases matching TRBD1. This CDR3 comprises 16 residues. With V trimmed by 1 base and J by 2 bases, 6 bases remained unmatched. CDR1 and CDR2 from the germline V gene are MGHRA and YSYEKL. In DNA, the CDR3 is TGCGCCAGCAGCCAAGGCCTGGGACAGCACACAGATACGCAGTATTTT. This encodes CASSQGLGQHTDTQYF.

The gene calls are TRBV18 and TRBJ1-5; D might be TRBD1 (5 bases). Germline assignment: CDR1 KGHSH and CDR2 LQKENI. This CDR3 contains 19 residues. With 4 bases removed from V and 4 bases from J, the gap between germline ends came to 26 bases. For the CDR3, the DNA is TGTGCCAGCTCACTGCCTGTGGGGGAGAGTAGTCCTTATAATCAGCCCCAGCATTTT. It encodes CASSLPVGESSPYNQPQHF.

The chain has TRBV28 and TRBJ2-7, with D possibly being TRBD1 (5 bases). The CDR3 covers 14 residues. Germline lookup yields CDR1 MDHEN and CDR2 SYDVKM. Trimming took off 4 bases at V and 1 base at J, with 11 bases between the two ends. The CDR3 loop reads CASSSSDRSYEQYF. Written as DNA, the CDR3 is TGTGCCAGCAGTTCTTCTGACAGATCCTACGAGCAGTACTTC. The variable domain in full, completed from reference TRBV28 and TRBJ2-7, reads DVKVTQSSRYLVKRTGEKVFLECVQDMDHENMFWYRQDPGLGLRLIYFSYDVKMKEKGDIPEGYSVSREKKERFSLILESASTNQTSMYLCASSSSDRSYEQYFGPGTRLTVT.

This clone came up once. V and J are TRBV19 and TRBJ1-1; D uncertain. The CDR3 covers 16 residues. Trimming shortened V by 1 base and J by 4 bases, and 16 bases separated the two germline ends. CDR1 is LNHDA, CDR2 SQIVND, per germline (reference sequence). CDR3 region: CASSIGPGGAGTEAFF. For the CDR3, the DNA is TGTGCCAGTAGTATAGGACCGGGAGGCGCAGGCACTGAAGCTTTCTTT.

This clone was seen a single time. The V call is TRBV27, the J call TRBJ2-5; D is unclear. This CDR3 contains 15 residues. Germline V gene sequence: CDR1 MNHEY, CDR2 SMNVEV (reference sequence). Trimming took 5 bases from V and 5 from J, leaving 18 bases between them. CDR3 protein: CASSPAIFGVETQYF. The DNA of the CDR3 is TGTGCCAGCAGTCCTGCTATTTTTGGGGTGGAGACCCAGTACTTC.

This CDR3 is CASSLVTANTDTQYF. The CDR3 DNA follows: TGCGCCAGCAGCTTGGTGACAGCCAACACAGATACGCAGTATTTT. The chain couples TRBV5-1 to TRBJ2-3; D possibly corresponds to TRBD1 (5 bases). Germline-derived CDR1 and CDR2 are SGHRS and YFSETQ. V was clipped by 0 bases and J by 2 bases, with 10 bases between them. This CDR3 contains 15 residues.

V usage is TRBV15 and J usage is TRBJ2-5; D ambiguous. V was shortened by 5 bases and J by 2 bases, with 24 bases between the two germline ends. In germline, CDR1 is LNHNV, CDR2 YYDKDF (reference sequence). This CDR3 has 18 amino acids. CDR3 in amino acids: CATSPGWVSGSGQETQYF. DNA for the CDR3: TGTGCCACCAGCCCGGGTTGGGTATCCGGGTCAGGACAAGAGACCCAGTACTTC.

This chain connects TRBV2 to TRBJ2-7; weak D call: TRBD1 (5 bases). Trimming removed 2 bases at V and 1 base at J, with 12 bases between. This CDR3 region has 15 residues. Germline assignment: CDR1 SNHLY and CDR2 FYNNEI. The CDR3 bases are TGTGCCAGCAGTGAATCGGACATGGGTTCCTACGAGCAGTACTTC. It encodes CASSESDMGSYEQYF.

The rearrangement links TRBV25-1 to TRBJ2-1; D may be TRBD2 (5 bases). The CDR3 sequence is 13 residues long. Trimming took 6 bases from V and 7 from J, leaving 13 bases between them. In germline, CDR1 is MGHDK, CDR2 SYGVNS. The CDR3 nucleotides are TGTGCCAGCAGGCTCGACTATCTTAATGAGCAGTTCTTC. Translated, it gives CASRLDYLNEQFF. The full variable domain, with the rest looked up from reference TRBV25-1 and TRBJ2-1, is EADIYQTPRYLVIGTGKKITLECSQTMGHDKMYWYQQDPGMELHLIHYSYGVNSTEKGDLSSESTVSRIRTEHFPLTLESARPSHTSQYLCASRLDYLNEQFFGPGTRLTVL.

The gene calls are TRBV28 and TRBJ1-2, with D uncertain. Germline V CDR1 and CDR2: MDHEN, SYDVKM. CDR3 length: 14 residues. The V end lost 2 bases, the J end lost 4 bases, and 11 bases lay between the germline ends. The CDR3 DNA sequence: TGTGCCAGCAGTTTAGCTGGCACTACCTATGGCTACACCTTC. This sequence encodes CASSLAGTTYGYTF.

As DNA, the CDR3 is TGTGCCAGCAGTTACCGGACAACAGTACCAGAAGGGGGTGAGCAGTTCTTC. Amino acid sequence: CASSYRTTVPEGGEQFF. This chain links TRBV28 with TRBJ2-1, with D possibly TRBD1 on 6 matching bases. Trimming cost V 4 bases and J 9 bases, with 25 bases left between them. The CDR3 consists of 17 residues. Germline loops: CDR1 MDHEN, CDR2 SYDVKM.

The rearrangement joins TRBV4-3 to TRBJ1-1; D is unclear. This CDR3 has 15 residues. From germline, CDR1 is LGHNA and CDR2 YSLEER. The V and J ends lost 0 bases and 1 base respectively, with 9 bases between them. In nucleotides, the CDR3 is TGCGCCAGCAGCCAAGACTTGACACCGAACACTGAAGCTTTCTTT. Translation gives CASSQDLTPNTEAFF.

There are a few counts of this clone. The chain carries TRBV19 and TRBJ1-1, with a possible D match to TRBD1 (5 bases). The V end was cut by 2 bases, the J end by 10 bases, with 14 bases between. The CDR3 has 13 amino acids. The germline V gene encodes CDR1 LNHDA and CDR2 SQIVND (reference sequence). The CDR3: CASSIRTGGGAFF. The CDR3 DNA sequence: TGTGCCAGTAGTATAAGAACAGGCGGAGGAGCTTTCTTT.

This rearrangement joins TRBV9 to TRBJ2-2; 9 positions match TRBD1. This CDR3 region has 16 residues. Germline V lookup: CDR1 SGDLS, CDR2 YYNGEE. Trimming at V came to 5 bases and at J to 2 bases, leaving 7 bases not matched to a gene. The CDR3 protein is CASRDGTGINTGELFF. The DNA for the CDR3 is TGTGCCAGCAGGGATGGGACAGGGATCAACACCGGGGAGCTGTTTTTT.

The chain combines TRBV20-1 with TRBJ2-4; weak D call: TRBD1 (7 bases). Trimming cost V 8 bases and J 5 bases, with 10 bases left between them. The CDR3 is 11 amino acids. The germline gives CDR1 DFQATT, CDR2 SNEGSKA (reference sequence). The CDR3 DNA reads as TGCAGTCGCGGGACAGAAAACATTCAGTACTTC. It translates to CSRGTENIQYF.

With regard to this clone: The sample holds other DNA sequences that translate to the same CDR3. V is TRBV5-1 and J is TRBJ2-7; D uncertain. This CDR3 region has 13 residues. V was shortened by 0 bases and J by 3 bases, with 7 bases between the two germline ends. Germline-derived CDR1 and CDR2 are SGHRS and YFSETQ. CDR3: CASSLEPNYEQYF. CDR3 bases: TGCGCCAGCAGCTTGGAGCCAAACTACGAGCAGTACTTC.

This chain connects TRBV7-8 to TRBJ2-2; 9 nucleotides match TRBD2. V lost 5 bases, J lost 4 bases, and 14 bases stayed unmatched. Germline V CDR1 and CDR2: SGHVS, FQNEAQ. The CDR3 extends over 18 amino acids. In DNA, the CDR3 is TGTGCCAGCAGCGAGAGACCCGGGACTAGCTATGTCACCGGGGAGCTGTTTTTT. This codes for CASSERPGTSYVTGELFF. The variable domain in full, with the rest retrieved from reference TRBV7-8 and TRBJ2-2, is GAGVSQSPRYKVAKRGQDVALRCDPISGHVSLFWYQQALGQGPEFLTYFQNEAQLDKSGLPSDRFFAERPEGSVSTLKIQRTQQEDSAVYLCASSERPGTSYVTGELFFGEGSRLTVL.

The rearrangement uses TRBV27 and TRBJ2-7; tentative D call: TRBD2 (6 bases). Trimming took 5 bases from V and 6 from J, leaving 17 bases between them. The CDR3 runs 14 residues. CDR1 and CDR2 from the germline V gene are MNHEY and SMNVEV (reference sequence). This CDR3 is CASSGSGAGGEQYF. CDR3 coding DNA: TGTGCCAGCAGTGGGTCCGGGGCCGGGGGCGAGCAGTACTTC.

CDR3 in amino acids: CASSLWPNQPQHF. DNA of the CDR3: TGTGCCAGCAGTTTATGGCCCAATCAGCCCCAGCATTTT. The chain combines TRBV28 with TRBJ1-5, with D uncertain. The germline V gene encodes CDR1 MDHEN and CDR2 SYDVKM. V lost 0 bases, J lost 3 bases, and 3 bases lay in between. The CDR3 consists of 13 residues.

This rearrangement joins TRBV9 to TRBJ2-5; 11 nucleotides match TRBD2. The CDR3 totals 15 residues. The trim removed 0 bases at V and 10 bases at J, leaving 8 bases unmatched. Germline V CDR1 and CDR2: SGDLS, YYNGEE. The DNA for the CDR3 is TGTGCCAGCAGCGTAGGAGGGACTAGCGGAGACGGCCAGTACTTC. Translated: CASSVGGTSGDGQYF.

The CDR3 sequence: CAWSLGTTYEQYF. CDR3 bases: TGTGCCTGGAGCCTGGGGACGACCTACGAGCAGTACTTC. This chain joins TRBV30 and TRBJ2-7, with D tentatively TRBD1 or TRBD2 (5 bases each). Germline CDR1 and CDR2: GTSNPN and SVGIG (reference sequence). V was clipped by 3 bases and J by 2 bases, with 11 bases between them. CDR3 length: 13 residues.

The rearrangement links TRBV7-2 to TRBJ2-2; 7 nucleotides match TRBD1. J was trimmed by 1 base and V by 5 bases; bases with no gene match: 4. Germline-derived CDR1 and CDR2 are SGHTA and FQGNSA. CDR3 length: 15 residues. CDR3 loop: CASSDRQGNTGELFF. The CDR3 DNA follows: TGTGCCAGCAGCGACAGACAGGGGAACACCGGGGAGCTGTTTTTT.

The chain links TRBV4-1 to TRBJ2-2, with no clear D. This CDR3 is built from 13 residues. The germline V gene has CDR1 MGHRA and CDR2 YSYEKL. V was clipped by 4 bases and J by 4 bases, with 7 bases between them. CDR3 DNA: TGCGCCAGCAGCCCTTATAGCACCGGGGAGCTGTTTTTT. Residues: CASSPYSTGELFF.

The V call is TRBV6-5, the J call TRBJ2-7; the match to TRBD1 covers 7 bases. The CDR3 loop spans 15 amino acids. Germline assignment: CDR1 MNHEY and CDR2 SVGAGI. J was trimmed by 3 bases and V by 1 base; bases with no gene match: 6. This CDR3 is CASSYYRQGDYEQYF. The DNA for the CDR3 is TGTGCCAGCAGTTACTATCGGCAGGGGGACTACGAGCAGTACTTC.

The chain couples TRBV5-1 to TRBJ2-1, with D maybe TRBD1 (6 bases). Germline CDR1 SGHRS, CDR2 YFSETQ. This CDR3 is 14 amino acids long. Trimming took 0 bases from V and 9 from J, leaving 13 bases between them. As DNA, the CDR3 is TGCGCCAGCAGCTTGGGGCCTTTCAGGGGTGAGCAGTTCTTC. Translated: CASSLGPFRGEQFF.

The J gene is TRBJ2-3, the V gene TRBV9; D might be TRBD1 or TRBD2, each matching 7 bases. Germline V CDR1 and CDR2: SGDLS, YYNGEE. This CDR3 is built from 16 residues. V dropped 3 bases and J dropped 6 bases, with 20 bases sitting between them. The DNA for the CDR3 is TGTGCCAGCAGCGAGGGGGCTTTCGGGAGGCTGGATACGCAGTATTTT. Its protein product is CASSEGAFGRLDTQYF.

This chain joins TRBV14 and TRBJ1-1; possibly TRBD1 for D (5 bases). CDR3 length equals 15 residues. The germline V gene encodes CDR1 SGHDN and CDR2 FVKESK. V was trimmed by 3 bases and J by 3 bases, leaving 14 bases between them. CDR3 sequence: CASSQNRDWDTEAFF. The CDR3 DNA is TGTGCCAGCAGCCAGAACCGGGACTGGGACACTGAAGCTTTCTTT.